The present entry profiles one T cell receptor (beta chain) with its context. What it binds is unknown. This CDR3 is 14 amino acids long. Trimming shortened V by 2 bases and J by 2 bases, and 11 bases separated the two germline ends. Looked up from germline, CDR1 is SGHNT and CDR2 is YYREEE (reference sequence). Everyone who donated was a Caucasian adult who lived in Nashville, Tennessee. This sample stems from a study of shared clonotypes between healthy human individuals. Findings of the study overall: Read depth was anticipated to influence clonotype sharing among donors. Large depth notwithstanding, sorted-subset sequencing proved incomplete by rarefaction.

Method: immunoSEQ multiplex PCR; TCRdb's copy keeps in-frame clones and lacks some. The table records 1.5 million to 1.9 million clones, under 99% of them present only once. V and J are TRBV5-4 and TRBJ2-7; no firm D call. The receptor comes from a man aged 25-45 years in good health. The source material was naive CD4+ T cells sorted from blood. Subset specified: CD45RA+ positively selected. For the CDR3, the DNA is TGTGCCAGCAGCTTTTGGGAAACCGCCTACGAGCAGTACTTC. This codes for CASSFWETAYEQYF.